This T cell receptor (beta chain) was identified in a study of blood T cell repertoires in COVID-19. Study-level background: Samples taken during acute and convalescent COVID-19 were collected in the United States, Italy and Spain.

The CDR3 has 14 residues. Trimming removed 6 bases at V and 2 bases at J, with 13 bases between. Per the germline V gene, CDR1 is MNHEY and CDR2 is SVGAGI. Residents of around 24 US areas, aged roughly 18 to 89 years, made up the participants. The repertoire was sequenced with immunoSEQ multiplex PCR; TCRdb's copy has only in-frame clones and lacks some. This sample has some 200,000 clones, with 70% to 85% found just once. The specimen was PBMCs or T cells enriched from blood (not recorded which). This clonotype originated in a woman aged 45-65 years who had recovered from COVID-19. This chain links TRBV6-5 with TRBJ1-2, with D perhaps matching TRBD1 (6 bases). CDR3: CASRPRGKNYGYTF. CDR3 in DNA: TGTGCCAGCAGACCCAGGGGAAAGAACTATGGCTACACCTTC.